A single sample gave rise to the 20 T cell receptor beta chains below, sequenced in a study of blood T cell repertoires in COVID-19. Measured with immunoSEQ multiplex PCR; TCRdb has only the in-frame clones, and not every one. Here the sample spans fewer than 350,000 clones, roughly 86% being singletons. Sequencing was performed on PBMCs or T cells enriched from blood (not recorded which). The receptor set was obtained from a woman under 40 who had been exposed to COVID-19.

The chain employs TRBV18 and TRBJ2-7, with TRBD1 as a possible D gene (5 bases). The V end lost 0 bases, the J end lost 2 bases, and 14 bases lay between the germline ends. Germline values: CDR1 KGHSH, CDR2 LQKENI. The CDR3 sequence is 16 residues long. The CDR3, as DNA: TGTGCCAGCTCACCACCGGGGCCAGACCGAACCTACGAGCAGTACTTC. Protein sequence: CASSPPGPDRTYEQYF.

This rearrangement joins TRBV3-1 (or the pseudogene TRBV3-2) to TRBJ2-7; no definite D call. With 2 bases removed from V and 2 bases from J, the gap between germline ends came to 4 bases. Germline CDR1 and CDR2: LGHDT and YNNKEL (reference sequence). The CDR3 loop spans 12 amino acids. The CDR3 region has the DNA TGTGCCAGCAGCCAAACACCCTACGAGCAGTACTTC. Protein sequence: CASSQTPYEQYF.

This clone appeared once. V is TRBV28 and J is TRBJ1-2; D possibly corresponds to TRBD1 (6 bases). This CDR3 region has 17 residues. V was pared by 3 bases and J by 4 bases, with 21 bases between. Germline V gives CDR1 MDHEN, CDR2 SYDVKM. The DNA of the CDR3 is TGTGCCAGCAGTTTGTCCGAATTGGGGGGGCAGGGCTATGGCTACACCTTC. The encoded protein is CASSLSELGGQGYGYTF.

The rearrangement joins TRBV29-1 to TRBJ1-5; 7 positions match TRBD1. Trimming cost V 7 bases and J 4 bases; bases outside gene matches: 7. Germline CDR1 is SQVTM and CDR2 is ANQGSEA. The CDR3 is made up of 13 amino acids. The CDR3 region has the DNA TGCAGCGCCCGACAGGGATTGAATCAGCCCCAGCATTTT. It is translated as CSARQGLNQPQHF.

This clone was found many times. The gene calls are TRBV2 and TRBJ1-1; D not resolved. Deletions cut 1 base from V and 0 bases from J, with 9 bases between. The CDR3 has 15 residues. Germline values: CDR1 SNHLY, CDR2 FYNNEI. CDR3 DNA sequence: TGTGCCAGCAGTGAAGACGTAGCAGTGAACACTGAAGCTTTCTTT. Translated, it gives CASSEDVAVNTEAFF.

The chain carries TRBV4-1 and TRBJ2-1; the match to TRBD1 covers 7 bases. The length of the CDR3 is 16 residues. The trim removed 4 bases at V and 3 bases at J, leaving 9 bases unmatched. From germline, CDR1 is MGHRA and CDR2 YSYEKL. The CDR3 region is CASSPNPGQLYNEQFF. The CDR3 DNA reads as TGCGCCAGCAGCCCGAACCCGGGACAGCTCTACAATGAGCAGTTCTTC.

This chain uses TRBV24-1 with TRBJ2-7; 7 nucleotides line up with TRBD1. The CDR3 contains 16 residues. Unmatched junction bases numbered 10, after V lost 3 bases and J lost 3 bases. The germline V gene has CDR1 KGHDR and CDR2 SFDVKD. Written as DNA, the CDR3 is TGTGCCACCAGTGATCCTCACAGGGGTAGGAGCTACGAGCAGTACTTC. It is translated as CATSDPHRGRSYEQYF.

The J gene is TRBJ1-1, the V gene TRBV13; weak D call: TRBD1 (5 bases). The V and J ends lost 9 bases and 5 bases respectively, with 16 bases between them. The CDR3 is made up of 13 amino acids. The germline V gene encodes CDR1 PRHDT and CDR2 FYEKMQ (reference sequence). The CDR3 is CASGAGRKTEAFF. DNA for the CDR3: TGTGCCAGTGGGGCAGGGCGGAAGACTGAAGCTTTCTTT.

CDR3 sequence: CASRLSGGEPQHF. In nucleotides, the CDR3 is TGTGCCAGCAGACTCAGCGGTGGGGAGCCCCAGCATTTT. This sequence joins TRBV12-3 or TRBV12-4 and TRBJ1-5, with unresolved D. The CDR3 is 13 amino acids. V dropped 6 bases and J dropped 8 bases, with 14 bases sitting between them.

The gene calls are TRBV4-1 and TRBJ1-5, with D tentatively TRBD1 (5 bases). This CDR3 has 14 amino acids. V was shortened by 1 base and J by 6 bases, with 10 bases between the two germline ends. The germline CDR1 and CDR2 sequences are MGHRA and YSYEKL. DNA for the CDR3: TGCGCCAGCAGCCAAGGATGGGGGGGTCAGCCCCAGCATTTT. Translating gives CASSQGWGGQPQHF.

The V and J genes are TRBV10-3 and TRBJ1-5; TRBD1 matches 7 bases. J was trimmed by 5 bases and V by 4 bases; bases with no gene match: 5. The CDR3 extends over 14 amino acids. Germline lookup yields CDR1 ENHRY and CDR2 SYGVKD. The CDR3 sequence: CAISGDSVDQPQHF. CDR3 DNA sequence: TGTGCCATCAGTGGGGACAGTGTGGATCAGCCCCAGCATTTT.

V usage is TRBV9 and J usage is TRBJ2-1; 8 positions match TRBD2. The germline gives CDR1 SGDLS, CDR2 YYNGEE. CDR3 length equals 13 residues. Trimming cost V 4 bases and J 9 bases; bases outside gene matches: 6. CDR3 loop: CASSFGLAVEQFF. The CDR3 DNA reads TGTGCCAGCAGCTTCGGACTAGCAGTTGAGCAGTTCTTC.

This chain joins TRBV28 and TRBJ2-3; TRBD2 agrees at 13 bases. The V gene's germline CDR1 is MDHEN and CDR2 SYDVKM. The CDR3 sequence is 17 residues long. Trimming removed 10 bases from V and 5 bases from J; junction bases left unmatched: 15. The chain's CDR3 is CAIQVGLAGVVGDTQYF. CDR3 nucleotides: TGTGCCATACAAGTCGGACTAGCGGGAGTTGTGGGAGATACGCAGTATTTT.

This chain connects TRBV18 to TRBJ2-7; 7 bases line up with TRBD1. Trimming took 4 bases from V and 2 from J; bases not matched to a gene: 2. Germline V lookup: CDR1 KGHSH, CDR2 LQKENI. This CDR3 is built from 13 residues. The CDR3 DNA sequence: TGTGCCAGCTCACAGGGACAGACCTACGAGCAGTACTTC. Translating it yields CASSQGQTYEQYF.

This clone appeared a few times. The rearrangement joins TRBV5-1 to TRBJ2-1; the match to TRBD2 covers 10 bases. V was clipped by 5 bases and J by 6 bases; unmatched bases: 8. Germline V CDR1 and CDR2: SGHRS, YFSETQ. There are 15 residues in the CDR3. CDR3 loop: CASSTSGMAANEQFF. Here the CDR3 DNA reads TGCGCCAGCAGTACTAGCGGGATGGCGGCCAATGAGCAGTTCTTC. Full variable domain (missing parts from reference TRBV5-1 and TRBJ2-1): KAGVTQTPRYLIKTRGQQVTLSCSPISGHRSVSWYQQTPGQGLQFLFEYFSETQRNKGNFPGRFSGRQFSNSRSEMNVSTLELGDSALYLCASSTSGMAANEQFFGPGTRLTVL.

This chain links TRBV9 with TRBJ1-6; TRBD1 aligns across 7 bases. V lost 0 bases and J lost 7; bases outside the gene matches: 7. From germline, CDR1 is SGDLS and CDR2 YYNGEE. The CDR3 extends over 16 amino acids. The CDR3 protein is CASSVGGGQMNSPLHF. CDR3 nucleotide sequence: TGTGCCAGCAGCGTAGGAGGGGGACAGATGAATTCACCCCTCCACTTT.

The CDR3 is CASSPEGNRDTEAFF. For the CDR3, the DNA is TGTGCCAGCTCACCGGAGGGGAACAGAGACACTGAAGCTTTCTTT. This chain uses TRBV18 with TRBJ1-1, with D possibly being TRBD1 (5 bases). CDR1 KGHSH and CDR2 LQKENI come from the germline V gene. This CDR3 has 15 residues. The germline V and J ends were trimmed by 3 bases and 3 bases, with 14 bases remaining between them.

This chain links TRBV29-1 with TRBJ2-7; D remains unclear. This CDR3 region has 11 residues. Trimming cost V 4 bases and J 3 bases, with 7 bases left between them. From germline, CDR1 is SQVTM and CDR2 ANQGSEA. The CDR3 DNA is TGCAGCGTTGCACAGAACTACGAGCAGTACTTC. Its protein is CSVAQNYEQYF.

This clone appeared once. Other nucleotide sequences in the sample specify the same CDR3. The chain has TRBV28 and TRBJ1-5; TRBD1 aligns across 7 bases. V lost 1 base and J lost 4; bases outside the gene matches: 1. CDR1 MDHEN and CDR2 SYDVKM come from the germline V gene. The CDR3 is 14 amino acids. For the CDR3, the DNA is TGTGCCAGCAGTTTATACAGGGGTAATCAGCCCCAGCATTTT. Translating gives CASSLYRGNQPQHF.

This rearrangement joins TRBV28 to TRBJ1-5, with 9 positions matching TRBD1. The J segment lost 0 bases and the V segment lost 4 bases, leaving 10 bases of the junction unmatched. Germline V CDR1 and CDR2: MDHEN, SYDVKM. The CDR3 covers 18 residues. This CDR3 reads CASSSTGGGTYSNQPQHF. The CDR3 nucleotides read TGTGCCAGCAGTTCGACAGGGGGGGGGACTTATAGCAATCAGCCCCAGCATTTT. Supplemented by reference TRBV28 and TRBJ1-5, the full variable domain reads DVKVTQSSRYLVKRTGEKVFLECVQDMDHENMFWYRQDPGLGLRLIYFSYDVKMKEKGDIPEGYSVSREKKERFSLILESASTNQTSMYLCASSSTGGGTYSNQPQHFGDGTRLSIL.